A selection of T cell receptor beta chains follows, all from one sample in a study of OX40 agonist ivuxolimab in advanced cancers. The data were produced by immunoSEQ multiplex PCR, yet TCRdb's version contains in-frame clones alone and is incomplete. The sample has roughly 90,000 clones; around 90% are singletons. Sequencing was performed on CD4+ or CD8+ T cells sorted from blood, taken in a trial of the OX40 agonist ivuxolimab. Source of these receptors: an adult with an advanced solid tumor such as melanoma, head and neck, liver or kidney cancer. Each CDR3 is given with its conserved first and last residue. A D gene is named only where the DNA matches it firmly.

d_call: TRBD1
j_call: TRBJ1-1
v_call: TRBV27
cdr3_aa: CASSLDRVNTEAFF
cdr3_nt: TGTGCCAGCAGTCTGGACAGGGTCAACACTGAAGCTTTCTTT

d_call: -
j_call: TRBJ1-5
v_call: TRBV4-1
cdr3_aa: CASSLIMSSNQPQHF
cdr3_nt: TGCGCCAGCAGCCTCATCATGAGCAGCAATCAGCCCCAGCATTTT

d_call: TRBD1
j_call: TRBJ1-2
v_call: TRBV25-1
cdr3_aa: CASSEGWTGVYGYTF
cdr3_nt: TGTGCCAGCAGTGAAGGGTGGACAGGCGTCTATGGCTACACCTTC

d_call: TRBD1
j_call: TRBJ2-6
v_call: TRBV28
cdr3_aa: CASSHRQGARGANVLTF
cdr3_nt: TGTGCCAGCAGTCATAGACAGGGGGCGCGCGGGGCCAACGTCCTGACTTTC

d_call: TRBD1
j_call: TRBJ2-5
v_call: TRBV5-1
cdr3_aa: CASSLQGAGSRETQYF
cdr3_nt: TGCGCCAGCAGCCTACAGGGGGCGGGAAGTCGGGAGACCCAGTACTTC

d_call: -
j_call: TRBJ2-1
v_call: TRBV5-6
cdr3_aa: CASSNRGGGYNEQFF
cdr3_nt: TGTGCCAGCAGCAACAGGGGAGGGGGCTACAATGAGCAGTTCTTC

d_call: -
j_call: TRBJ2-3
v_call: TRBV28
cdr3_aa: CATTRDNTDTQYF
cdr3_nt: TGTGCCACCACCCGGGACAACACAGATACGCAGTATTTT

d_call: -
j_call: TRBJ2-5
v_call: TRBV6-5
cdr3_aa: CASSYSSGGGWETQYF
cdr3_nt: TGTGCCAGCAGTTACTCGTCAGGGGGGGGTTGGGAGACCCAGTACTTC

d_call: TRBD2
j_call: TRBJ2-1
v_call: TRBV7-2
cdr3_aa: CASSPRGQRGSYNEQFF
cdr3_nt: TGTGCCAGCAGCCCCCGAGGCCAGCGGGGTTCCTACAATGAGCAGTTCTTC

d_call: TRBD1
j_call: TRBJ1-1
v_call: TRBV5-1
cdr3_aa: CASSLTTGVVTEAFF
cdr3_nt: TGCGCCAGCAGCTTGACGACAGGGGTGGTCACTGAAGCTTTCTTT